The TCR beta chain under discussion was sequenced for a study of cytomegalovirus exposure and HLA in healthy donors (dated by TCRdb to about 2017). Regarding the complete study: An earlier analysis of some 620 of the donors reported about 260 Gb of sequence data and around 100 million unique TCR beta sequences obtained from around 180 million T cells. The study combined high-throughput TCR immunosequencing, statistical association of individual TCRs with disease status, and machine learning to predict cytomegalovirus infection status. An early release covering roughly 600 HLA-typed donors comprised about 320 gigabases of sequencing data and tens of millions of unique TCR sequences. Using immunosequencing, the study profiled T cell repertoires from around 670 subjects and related those repertoires to cytomegalovirus serostatus. An earlier analysis of around 640 of the donors used high-throughput TCR beta sequencing to judge whether each TCR beta V gene segment behaved as functional or pseudogenic. The later analysis used no new phenotypic data to find candidate immune exposures, relying instead on TCR beta sequences and their occurrence across donors. The genetic ancestry cluster associated with self-reported Caucasian donors included over 65% of the approximately 410 genotyped donors. In a later analysis, previously published TCR beta repertoires from roughly 710 donors were re-analyzed and high-resolution HLA genotyping was added so that TCR occurrence patterns could be studied. Typing coverage varied by locus: roughly 629-640 donors for A, B, C, DRB1 and DQB1; approximately 500 for DQA1; more than 600 for DPA1; under 490 for DPB1. The study aimed to test whether cataloging public T cell receptors could reveal signatures of past pathogen exposure. All discovery cohort repertoires had been generated using a single sequencing platform. A separate validation cohort of 100 to 150 different subjects was used in addition to the roughly 700-subject first cohort. Several DR-DQ haplotypes were treated as single units for association and clustering because of strong linkage in the cohort. In a later genetic analysis, genome-wide SNP genotypes for about 55% of the roughly 700 donors were used, and that subset was treated as a discovery cohort. HLA typing covered class I and class II loci at four-digit resolution. Donor age, sex, ethnicity and CMV serostatus were compiled together with the repertoire data. Among about 410 genotyped donors of the cohort, an average of around 250,000 unique TCR beta nucleotide sequences was sequenced per donor, of which about 18% were non-productive.

The library came from the immunoSEQ multiplex PCR assay. For the multiplex PCR, a mixture combining 60 forward primers for TCR Vbeta segments and 13 reverse primers for TCR Jbeta segments was used. The CDR3 region of rearranged TCR beta genes was amplified from genomic DNA with a multiplex PCR assay. The amplified TCR beta libraries were sequenced on the Illumina HiSeq System as 87-base-pair reads. In the source study's methods: In a later analysis, some 80 million unique TCR beta chains were counted across the approximately 620 repertoires, and about 10 million of these chains were shared by at least two donors. To remove PCR and sequencing errors, raw reads were error-corrected and collapsed into unique sequences using a nearest-neighbor algorithm that merged closely related sequences. To assign V, D and J gene segments, CDR3 sequences were aligned to IMGT reference sequences. For a sequence to be retained, a match of at least six nucleotides was required to both a V gene segment and a J gene segment. A rearrangement counted as productive if the CDR3 had no stop codons and remained in frame with V and J, and every other rearrangement counted as non-productive. Following IMGT convention, CDR3 was defined as the stretch from the second conserved V-encoded cysteine to the conserved J-encoded phenylalanine. Sequences without an unambiguous match to a single V gene segment were excluded from the earlier analysis of about 600 of the donors. An earlier analysis of 500 to 600 of the donors classified V segments as functional when productive rearrangements were above 56.7% and as segregating when the standard deviation between donors was above 5%. A statistical classification framework was built for diagnosing cytomegalovirus status from the catalog of TCR beta chain sequences. In a later analysis, V and J genes were assigned by comparing TCR nucleotide sequences against IMGT/GENE-DB human TR gene sequences. In a later analysis, CDR3 sequences and most-parsimonious VDJ recombination scenarios were assigned using the TCRdist pipeline. In a later analysis, every TCR beta chain was defined by the combination of its CDR3 amino acid sequence and its V-gene family, and reads without a unique V-gene family were dropped. As a way to deal with suspected cross-contamination and a sequencing artifact, a later analysis dropped roughly 600 nucleotide sequences that were highly shared and had low generation probability. A later analysis calculated a clonal expansion index for each public chain from normalized within-repertoire ranks of inferred template counts. A later analysis computed generation probabilities with a VDJ recombination model fitted to out-of-frame rearrangements, and checked the results against IGoR. In a later analysis, TCR-TCR, TCR-HLA and TCR-CMV co-occurrence was scored with hypergeometric tests, and a repertoire-size bias correction was applied to TCR pairs. False discovery rates were estimated in a later analysis by permuting HLA or CMV assignments 20 times. A later analysis grouped co-occurring TCRs with DBSCAN, adding TCRdist sequence similarity when clustering within HLA-allele-positive subsets. For co-occurrence clustering, repertoires with fewer than 30,000 or more than 120,000 public chains were excluded, along with four or five repertoires with anomalous nucleotide sharing. TCRdb's version of the immuneACCESS table is confined to in-frame rearrangements and falls short of the full clone set. An unresolved V gene accounts for under half of the shortfall where checked; the remainder is of unknown origin. The D gene and trimming were derived from the DNA, and the V and J assignments and clone size from that table. Present in this sample are 170,000 or so clones, around 77% of which were seen just once. The ten largest clonotypes hold 1% of the sample.

As to this clone: No cognate antigen has been identified for it. Base quality data are lacking; no much larger clone is found one base away.

In total, approximately 610 healthy bone marrow donors made up the cohort. Cohort members were all nominally healthy when sampled, although unrecorded immune exposures were likely present. The donor tested CMV seropositive, placing the donor among the 289 seropositive members of the cohort. Each donor provided a peripheral blood sample, and peripheral blood mononuclear cells were used for TCR beta sequencing. Genomic DNA was extracted from the blood cell samples with the Qiagen DNeasy Blood Extraction Kit. V is clipped by 5 bases and J by 0 bases, and the sequence between their germline boundaries is 9 bases long. Counted from cysteine to phenylalanine, this CDR3 has 14 amino acids. Here the CDR3 DNA is all that survives: 42 bases in frame from base 1. CDR1 and CDR2 are drawn from the germline V gene (reference sequence): LNHNV, YYDKDF. Overall study outcomes, separate from this receptor: Specific HLA alleles were associated with around 18,000 TCR beta sequences at a false discovery rate of 0.05 in a later analysis. Compared with the roughly 600-donor mean, donors in an Asian-associated ancestry cluster had fewer N-insertions in productive TCRs, according to a later genetic analysis. A further reported finding was that TCR beta sequences accurately predicted the HLA-A and HLA-B alleles for most subjects in the first cohort. Correlated functional status among segregating V segments might reflect linkage disequilibrium, but an unknown experimental factor could not be ruled out. Because the 87-base-pair reads could not distinguish some IMGT-functional V segments, including TRBV6-2 and TRBV6-3, those segments were excluded. In a later analysis, HLA-associated TCR beta chains showed more clonal expansion and lower generation probabilities than non-associated chains that were equally common. Because counts were too low, some 17 rarely observed V segments, including chromosome 9 orphons, were excluded from the earlier analysis of some 540 of the donors. An earlier analysis of 587 of the donors showed that most TCR beta V segments appeared in productive rearrangements either about 90% or about 30% of the time, which broadly matched IMGT annotations. The sequencing pipeline was judged likely to have produced a cluster of highly shared sequence variants as a technical artifact. Most TCR sequences were observed very rarely across donors, whereas some public TCRs were present in many individuals. HLA typing was unavailable for some donors at each locus, so association tests used only the typed subset. A total of 164 TCR beta chains were listed by the study as associated with cytomegalovirus. For the cohort, immune exposure information was limited to CMV serostatus. A few of the identified cytomegalovirus-associated TCR beta chains were confirmed in vitro to be specific for cytomegalovirus antigens. The classifier was reported to diagnose cytomegalovirus status with high specificity and sensitivity in both the original and validation cohorts. In a later analysis, several top co-occurrence clusters were reported to appear linked to parvovirus B19, influenza, CMV and Epstein-Barr virus. A later analysis found that most CMV-associated TCR beta chains appeared HLA-restricted, with HLA associations seemingly driven largely by CMV exposure. A later genetic analysis associated a missense DCLRE1C variant with V-gene and J-gene trimming of TCR beta chains, and an independent cohort replicated the association. The presence/absence analyses assumed that sequencing depth was roughly uniform across donors, and that assumption may not be true. According to the authors, the approach could potentially be generalized to other disease states and immunological phenotypes. When HLA alleles, especially DR and DQ, strongly co-occurred, attributing TCR associations to individual alleles was difficult. In a later analysis, the rate of TCR association differed among HLA loci, with DRB1 alleles having the most associated TCRs and HLA-C alleles having the fewest. In this cohort, only TCR beta chains were sequenced, and detectable features were limited by the absence of alpha or paired-chain data.

This sequence uses TRBV15 and TRBJ2-3; matching of 6 bases hints at TRBD2 as the D gene. The origin of this receptor is a woman aged 50 to 65 in good health and CMV-seropositive. Material: PBMCs. The DNA reads as follows: TGTGCCACCAGCCGGGACTTCAGCACAGATACGCAGTATTTT. The translation is CATSRDFSTDTQYF.